These T cell receptor beta chains were read from a single sample in a study of glioma-infiltrating T cells. MiXCR, run by TCRdb on the multiplex PCR reads, gives a single entry per CDR3 protein. The repertoire holds some 11,000 distinct CDR3 sequences, with more than 20% as singletons. Sequencing was done on a sample of glioma tissue, nonneoplastic brain tissue, or PBMCs (not recorded which). The receptors come from a human donor with low-grade glioma or glioblastoma, undergoing nonglioma brain surgery, or in good health (not recorded which). The CDR3 runs from the conserved cysteine through the conserved F or W. The order of the fields is CDR3 DNA, CDR3 protein, D gene, V gene, J gene, clone size. D genes are given only for firm matches. Where a row states a size, it is once, few, many or the class of an expanded clone; other rows omit it.

CDR3nt: TGTGCCACCAGCGATGGGGCAGGTCCCTACAATGAGCAGTACTTC
CDR3aa: CATSDGAGPYNEQYF
d_gene: .
v_gene: TRBV24-1
j_gene: TRBJ2-7
abundance: once

CDR3nt: TGTGCCAGCAGCCAAGCGGGAGGTTACAATGAGCAGTTCTTC
CDR3aa: CASSQAGGYNEQFF
d_gene: TRBD2
v_gene: TRBV3-1
j_gene: TRBJ2-1
abundance: .

CDR3nt: TGTGCCAGCAGTTTCAGGGGGAATGATATGTCCTATGGCTACACCTTC
CDR3aa: CASSFRGNDMSYGYTF
d_gene: TRBD1
v_gene: TRBV28
j_gene: TRBJ1-2
abundance: many

CDR3nt: TGTGCCAGCTCACCCACTAGCGAGAGGGCGTACAATGAGCAGTTCTTC
CDR3aa: CASSPTSERAYNEQFF
d_gene: TRBD2
v_gene: TRBV18
j_gene: TRBJ2-1
abundance: few

CDR3nt: TGTGCCAGCAGCTTTGAACAGGGGTACACTGAAGCTTTCTTT
CDR3aa: CASSFEQGYTEAFF
d_gene: TRBD1
v_gene: TRBV7-2
j_gene: TRBJ1-1
abundance: large

CDR3nt: TGCGCCAGCAGCTTGACAGGGGCTAACTATGGCTACACCTTC
CDR3aa: CASSLTGANYGYTF
d_gene: TRBD1
v_gene: TRBV5-1
j_gene: TRBJ1-2
abundance: few

CDR3nt: TGTGCCAGCAGCTTAGGACTAGCGGGAAAGGCAGATACGCAGTATTTT
CDR3aa: CASSLGLAGKADTQYF
d_gene: TRBD2
v_gene: TRBV7-2
j_gene: TRBJ2-3
abundance: few

CDR3nt: TGTGCCACCAGAGTACCGACAGGGGGCGTCTACGAGCAGTACTTC
CDR3aa: CATRVPTGGVYEQYF
d_gene: TRBD1
v_gene: TRBV24-1
j_gene: TRBJ2-7
abundance: .

CDR3nt: TGTGCCAGCAGACCCGCGGGGGCGGCCTACGAGCAGTACTTC
CDR3aa: CASRPAGAAYEQYF
d_gene: .
v_gene: TRBV12-3/TRBV12-4
j_gene: TRBJ2-7
abundance: .

CDR3nt: TGTGCCAGCAGTTTTTGGGAGTCACGCAATGAGCAGTTCTTC
CDR3aa: CASSFWESRNEQFF
d_gene: .
v_gene: TRBV28
j_gene: TRBJ2-1
abundance: .

CDR3nt: TGCAGTGCTGCCGTGGGGGCACGTGGCTACACCTTC
CDR3aa: CSAAVGARGYTF
d_gene: .
v_gene: TRBV20-1
j_gene: TRBJ1-2
abundance: many

CDR3nt: TGTGCCAGTAGTATAAATGGGCCAGGGGCTCAGCCCCAGCATTTT
CDR3aa: CASSINGPGAQPQHF
d_gene: .
v_gene: TRBV19
j_gene: TRBJ1-5
abundance: .

CDR3nt: TGTGCCGGCAGCTTAGACAGGAACACTAAAGCTTTCTTT
CDR3aa: CAGSLDRNTKAFF
d_gene: .
v_gene: TRBV7-3
j_gene: TRBJ1-1
abundance: .

CDR3nt: TGTGCCAGCAGCTTAAACTCAGGGGATACGCAGTATTTT
CDR3aa: CASSLNSGDTQYF
d_gene: .
v_gene: TRBV7-3
j_gene: TRBJ2-3
abundance: many

CDR3nt: TGTGCCAGCAGTTACTCGACTGGGACCGGTCTACATGAGCAGTACTTC
CDR3aa: CASSYSTGTGLHEQYF
d_gene: .
v_gene: TRBV6-6
j_gene: TRBJ2-7
abundance: many

CDR3nt: TGTGCCAGCCGTCTCACAGATACGCAGTATTTT
CDR3aa: CASRLTDTQYF
d_gene: .
v_gene: TRBV25-1
j_gene: TRBJ2-3
abundance: medium-sized

CDR3nt: TGTGCCAGCAGCTTGGGGAGCGGGGGCCAAGAGACCCAGTACTTC
CDR3aa: CASSLGSGGQETQYF
d_gene: TRBD2
v_gene: TRBV11-2
j_gene: TRBJ2-5
abundance: .